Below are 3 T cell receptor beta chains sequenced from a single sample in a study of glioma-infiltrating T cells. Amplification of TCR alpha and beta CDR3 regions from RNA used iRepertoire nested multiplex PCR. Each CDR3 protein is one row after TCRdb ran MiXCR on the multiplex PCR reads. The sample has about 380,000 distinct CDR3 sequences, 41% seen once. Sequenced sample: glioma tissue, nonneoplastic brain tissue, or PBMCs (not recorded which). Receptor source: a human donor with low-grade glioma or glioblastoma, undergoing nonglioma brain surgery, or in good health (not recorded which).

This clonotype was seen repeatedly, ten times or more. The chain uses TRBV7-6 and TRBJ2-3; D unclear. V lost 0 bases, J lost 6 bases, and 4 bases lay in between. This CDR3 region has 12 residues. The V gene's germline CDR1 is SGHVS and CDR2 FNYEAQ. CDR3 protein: CASSLAEDTQYF. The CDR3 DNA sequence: TGTGCCAGCAGCTTAGCAGAGGATACGCAGTATTTT.

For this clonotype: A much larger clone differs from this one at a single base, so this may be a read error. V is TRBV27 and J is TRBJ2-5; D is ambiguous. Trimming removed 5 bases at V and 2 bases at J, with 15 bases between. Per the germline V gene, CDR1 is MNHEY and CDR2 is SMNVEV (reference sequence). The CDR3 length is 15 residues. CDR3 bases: TGTGCCAGCAGTCCTGCTTTCCGGGTTCAAGAGACCCAGTACTTC. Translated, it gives CASSPAFRVQETQYF.

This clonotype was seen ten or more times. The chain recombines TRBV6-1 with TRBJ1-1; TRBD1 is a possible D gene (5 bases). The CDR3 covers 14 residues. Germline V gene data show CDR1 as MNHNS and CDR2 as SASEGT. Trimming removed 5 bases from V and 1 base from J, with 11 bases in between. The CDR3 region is CASSFTTGNTEAFF. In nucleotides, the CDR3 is TGTGCCAGCAGTTTTACCACAGGGAACACTGAAGCTTTCTTT.